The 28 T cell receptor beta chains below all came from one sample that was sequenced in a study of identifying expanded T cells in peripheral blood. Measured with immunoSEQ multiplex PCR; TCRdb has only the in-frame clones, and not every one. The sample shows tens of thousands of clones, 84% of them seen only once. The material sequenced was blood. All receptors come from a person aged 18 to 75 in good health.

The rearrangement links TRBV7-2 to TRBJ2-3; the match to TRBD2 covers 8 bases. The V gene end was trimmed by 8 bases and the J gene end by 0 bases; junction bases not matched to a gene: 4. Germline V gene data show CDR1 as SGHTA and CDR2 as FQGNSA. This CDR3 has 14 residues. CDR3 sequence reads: CASREGGSTDTQYF. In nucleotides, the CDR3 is TGTGCCAGCCGGGAGGGCGGGAGCACAGATACGCAGTATTTT.

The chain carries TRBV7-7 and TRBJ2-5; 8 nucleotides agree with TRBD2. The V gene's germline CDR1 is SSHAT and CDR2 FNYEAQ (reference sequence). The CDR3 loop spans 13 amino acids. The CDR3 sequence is CAIGAGETGTQYF. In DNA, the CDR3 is TGTGCTATAGGAGCGGGAGAAACGGGGACCCAGTACTTC. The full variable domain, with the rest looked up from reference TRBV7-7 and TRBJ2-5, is GAGVSQSPRYKVTKRGQDVTLRCDPISSHATLYWYQQALGQGPEFLTYFNYEAQPDKSGLPSDRFSAERPEGSISTLTIQRTEQRDSAMYRCAIGAGETGTQYFGPGTRLLVL.

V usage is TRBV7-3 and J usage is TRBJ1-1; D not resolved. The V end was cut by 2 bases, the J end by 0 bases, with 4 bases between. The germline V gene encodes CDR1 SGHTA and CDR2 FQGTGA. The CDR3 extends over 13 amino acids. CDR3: CASSLEMNTEAFF. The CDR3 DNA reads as TGTGCCAGCAGCTTAGAGATGAACACTGAAGCTTTCTTT.

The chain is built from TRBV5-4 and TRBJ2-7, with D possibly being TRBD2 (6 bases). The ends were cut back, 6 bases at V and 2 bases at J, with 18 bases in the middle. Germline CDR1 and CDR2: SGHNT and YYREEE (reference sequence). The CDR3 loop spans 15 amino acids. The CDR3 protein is CASTSGGGRTYEQYF. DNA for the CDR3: TGTGCCAGCACCTCCGGCGGAGGGAGGACCTACGAGCAGTACTTC.

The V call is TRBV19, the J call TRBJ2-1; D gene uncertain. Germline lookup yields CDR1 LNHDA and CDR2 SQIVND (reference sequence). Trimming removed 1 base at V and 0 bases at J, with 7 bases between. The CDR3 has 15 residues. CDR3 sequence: CASSIGAGSYNEQFF. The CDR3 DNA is TGTGCCAGTAGTATAGGCGCAGGCTCCTACAATGAGCAGTTCTTC.

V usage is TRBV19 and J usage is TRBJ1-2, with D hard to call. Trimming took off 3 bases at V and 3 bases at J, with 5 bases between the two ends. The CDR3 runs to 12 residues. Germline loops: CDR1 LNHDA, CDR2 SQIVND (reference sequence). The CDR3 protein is CASSIRDYGYTF. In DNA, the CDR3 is TGTGCCAGTAGTATCCGAGACTATGGCTACACCTTC.

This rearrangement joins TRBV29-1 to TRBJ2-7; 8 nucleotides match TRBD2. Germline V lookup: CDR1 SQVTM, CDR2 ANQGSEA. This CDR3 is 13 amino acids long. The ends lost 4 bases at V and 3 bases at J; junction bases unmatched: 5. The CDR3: CSVGTSRFYEQYF. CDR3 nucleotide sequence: TGCAGCGTTGGGACTAGCCGATTCTACGAGCAGTACTTC.

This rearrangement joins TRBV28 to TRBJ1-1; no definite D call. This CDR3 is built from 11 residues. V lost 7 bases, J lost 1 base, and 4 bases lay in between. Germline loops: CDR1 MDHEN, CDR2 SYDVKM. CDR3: CASKENTEAFF. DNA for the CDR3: TGTGCCAGCAAGGAGAACACTGAAGCTTTCTTT.

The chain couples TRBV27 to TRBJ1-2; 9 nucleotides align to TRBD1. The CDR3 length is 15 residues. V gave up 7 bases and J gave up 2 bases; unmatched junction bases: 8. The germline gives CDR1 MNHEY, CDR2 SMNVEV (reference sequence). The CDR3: CASMATTGGNYGYTF. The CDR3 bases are TGTGCCAGCATGGCCACGACAGGGGGAAACTATGGCTACACCTTC.

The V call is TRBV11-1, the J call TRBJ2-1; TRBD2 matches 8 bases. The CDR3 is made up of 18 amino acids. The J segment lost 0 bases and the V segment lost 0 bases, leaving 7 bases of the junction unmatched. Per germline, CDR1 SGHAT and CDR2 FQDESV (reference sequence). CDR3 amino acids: CASSLAAPGTSSYNEQFF. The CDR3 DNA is TGTGCCAGCAGCTTAGCAGCTCCCGGGACTAGCTCCTACAATGAGCAGTTCTTC.

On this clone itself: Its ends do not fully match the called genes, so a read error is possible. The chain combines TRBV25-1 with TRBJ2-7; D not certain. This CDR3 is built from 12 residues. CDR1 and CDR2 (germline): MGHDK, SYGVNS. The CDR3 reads CASSDKIYGQYF. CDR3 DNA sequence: TGTGCCAGCAGCGACAAGATCTACGGGCAGTACTTC.

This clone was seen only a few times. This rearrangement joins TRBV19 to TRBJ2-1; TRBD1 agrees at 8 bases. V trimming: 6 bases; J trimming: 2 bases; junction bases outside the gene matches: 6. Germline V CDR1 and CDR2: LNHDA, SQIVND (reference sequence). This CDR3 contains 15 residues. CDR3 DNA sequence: TGTGCCAGTAGGAGTCCAGGGGGCCCCTACAATGAGCAGTTCTTC. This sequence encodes CASRSPGGPYNEQFF.

The CDR3 DNA reads TGTGCCAGCAGTCTACCAGGGGTGGGCGACTACACCTTC. It encodes CASSLPGVGDYTF. The V gene is TRBV28, the J gene TRBJ1-2; D perhaps matches TRBD1 (6 bases). CDR3 length: 13 residues. The V gene's germline CDR1 is MDHEN and CDR2 SYDVKM. V was clipped by 5 bases and J by 10 bases, with 17 bases between them.

In nucleotides, the CDR3 is TGTGCCAGCAGTTACGGTTCAATGAACACTGAAGCTTTCTTT. Residues: CASSYGSMNTEAFF. The rearrangement joins TRBV6-6 to TRBJ1-1; no clear D gene. In germline, CDR1 is MNHNY, CDR2 SVGAGI (reference sequence). The CDR3 consists of 14 residues. Trimming took 2 bases from V and 0 from J, leaving 7 bases between them.

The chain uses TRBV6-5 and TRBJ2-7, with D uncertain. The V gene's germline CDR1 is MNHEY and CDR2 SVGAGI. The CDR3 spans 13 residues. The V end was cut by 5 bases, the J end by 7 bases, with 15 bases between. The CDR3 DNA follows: TGTGCCAGCAGTACCTTTCTTTCGTCGGAGCAGTACTTC. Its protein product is CASSTFLSSEQYF.

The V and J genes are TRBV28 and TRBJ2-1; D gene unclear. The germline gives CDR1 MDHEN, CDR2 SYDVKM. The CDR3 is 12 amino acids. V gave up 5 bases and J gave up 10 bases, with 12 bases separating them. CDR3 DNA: TGTGCCAGCAGTCCCCATAGATTCGAGCAGTTCTTC. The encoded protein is CASSPHRFEQFF.

CDR3: CASSLGQGQYF. The DNA of the CDR3 is TGTGCCAGCAGCTTGGGGCAGGGGCAGTACTTC. The V and J genes are TRBV7-2 and TRBJ2-7; D perhaps matches TRBD1 (5 bases). This CDR3 region has 11 residues. CDR1 is SGHTA and CDR2 is FQGNSA in the germline V gene. The V end was cut by 3 bases, the J end by 9 bases, with 9 bases between.

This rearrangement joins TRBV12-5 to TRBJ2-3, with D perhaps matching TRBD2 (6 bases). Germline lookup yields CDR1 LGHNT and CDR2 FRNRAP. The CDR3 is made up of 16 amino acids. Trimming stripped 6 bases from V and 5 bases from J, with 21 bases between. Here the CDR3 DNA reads TGTGCTAGTGGCCGTTACCGGGGGATAGGAGGAGATACGCAGTATTTT. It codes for CASGRYRGIGGDTQYF.

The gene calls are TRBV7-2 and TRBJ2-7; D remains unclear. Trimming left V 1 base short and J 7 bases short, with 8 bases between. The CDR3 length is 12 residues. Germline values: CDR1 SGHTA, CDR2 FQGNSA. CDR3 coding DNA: TGTGCCAGCAGCTTAGGACAATGGGAGCAGTACTTC. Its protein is CASSLGQWEQYF.

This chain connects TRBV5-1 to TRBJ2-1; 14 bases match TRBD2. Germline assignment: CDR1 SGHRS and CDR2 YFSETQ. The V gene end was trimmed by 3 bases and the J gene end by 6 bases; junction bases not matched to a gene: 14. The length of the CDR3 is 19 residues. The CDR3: CASSSGTSGSNSKGNEQFF. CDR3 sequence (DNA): TGCGCCAGCAGCTCCGGGACTAGCGGGAGTAACAGTAAGGGCAATGAGCAGTTCTTC.

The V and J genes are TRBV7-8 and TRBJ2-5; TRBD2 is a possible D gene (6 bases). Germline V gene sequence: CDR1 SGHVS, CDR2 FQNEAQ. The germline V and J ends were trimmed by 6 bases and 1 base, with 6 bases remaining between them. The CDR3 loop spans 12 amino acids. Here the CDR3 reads CASRGGQETQYF. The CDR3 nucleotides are TGTGCCAGCAGGGGGGGCCAAGAGACCCAGTACTTC.

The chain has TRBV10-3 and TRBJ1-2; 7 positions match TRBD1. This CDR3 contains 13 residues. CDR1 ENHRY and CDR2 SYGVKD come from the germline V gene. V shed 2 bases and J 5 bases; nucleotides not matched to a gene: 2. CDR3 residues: CAISEQGEYGYTF. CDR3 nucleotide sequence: TGTGCCATCAGTGAGCAGGGGGAATATGGCTACACCTTC.

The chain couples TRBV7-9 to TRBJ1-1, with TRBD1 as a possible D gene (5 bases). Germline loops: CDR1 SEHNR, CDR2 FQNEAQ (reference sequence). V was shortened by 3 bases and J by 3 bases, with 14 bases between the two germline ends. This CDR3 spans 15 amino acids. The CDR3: CASSFGTGGDTEAFF. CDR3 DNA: TGTGCCAGCAGCTTCGGGACGGGAGGGGACACTGAAGCTTTCTTT.

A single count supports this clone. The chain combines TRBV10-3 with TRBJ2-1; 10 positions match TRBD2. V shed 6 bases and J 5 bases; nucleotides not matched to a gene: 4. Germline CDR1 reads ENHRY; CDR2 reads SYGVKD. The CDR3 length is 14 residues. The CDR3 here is CAIRGTSVDNEQFF. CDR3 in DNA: TGTGCCATCAGGGGGACTAGCGTGGACAATGAGCAGTTCTTC.

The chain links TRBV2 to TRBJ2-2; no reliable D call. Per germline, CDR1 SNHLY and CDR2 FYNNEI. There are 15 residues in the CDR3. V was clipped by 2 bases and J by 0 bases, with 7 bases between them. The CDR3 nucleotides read TGTGCCAGCAGTGAAAGGCACCCGAACACCGGGGAGCTGTTTTTT. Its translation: CASSERHPNTGELFF.

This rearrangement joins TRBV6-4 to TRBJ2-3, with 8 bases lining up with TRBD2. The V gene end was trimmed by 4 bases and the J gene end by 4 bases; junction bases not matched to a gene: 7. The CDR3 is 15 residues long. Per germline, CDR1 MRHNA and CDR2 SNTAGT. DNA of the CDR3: TGTGCCAGCAGTGCCAGAGCGGGAGCTGCAGATACGCAGTATTTT. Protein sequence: CASSARAGAADTQYF.

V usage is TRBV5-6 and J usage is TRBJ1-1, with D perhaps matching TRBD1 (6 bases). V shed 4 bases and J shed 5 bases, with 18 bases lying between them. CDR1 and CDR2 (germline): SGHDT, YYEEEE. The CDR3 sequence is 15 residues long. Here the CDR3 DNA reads TGTGCCAGCAGCGGACAGCCGGAGGGGGGAACTGAAGCTTTCTTT. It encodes CASSGQPEGGTEAFF.

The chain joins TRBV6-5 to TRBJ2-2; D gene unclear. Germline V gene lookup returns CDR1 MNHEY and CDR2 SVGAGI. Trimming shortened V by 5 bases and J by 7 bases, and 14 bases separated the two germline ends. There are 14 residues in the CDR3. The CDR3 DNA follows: TGTGCCAGCAGTCTTGCGAGCCGGATCGGGGAGCTGTTTTTT. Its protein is CASSLASRIGELFF.